This T cell receptor beta chain was sequenced for a study of molecular identifiers for immune sequencing clone quantification. The table lists this clonotype with many counts. In TCRdb, the PCR reads were re-called with MiXCR into one record per CDR3 protein. The data hold approximately 680,000 distinct CDR3 sequences, with about 25% observed a single time. Naive CD8 T cells, phenotype CD8+CD4-CCR7+CD45RA+, were sorted. From germline, CDR1 is SEHNR and CDR2 FQNEAQ (reference sequence). The CDR3 runs 15 residues. Trimming took 2 bases from V and 2 from J; bases not matched to a gene: 3. V usage is TRBV7-9 and J usage is TRBJ1-1; 9 bases map to TRBD1. The sequence came from a human donor in good health. Some libraries in this study had Jurkat cell RNA spiked in. Sequencing was performed on naive CD8+ T cells from blood, with Jurkat cell RNA spiked in. Subset in this sample: FACS-sorted CD8+CD4-CCR7+CD45RA+ naive T cells. The CDR3 is CASSLWTGDNTEAFF. The CDR3 coding sequence is TGTGCCAGCAGCTTATGGACAGGGGACAACACTGAAGCTTTCTTT.